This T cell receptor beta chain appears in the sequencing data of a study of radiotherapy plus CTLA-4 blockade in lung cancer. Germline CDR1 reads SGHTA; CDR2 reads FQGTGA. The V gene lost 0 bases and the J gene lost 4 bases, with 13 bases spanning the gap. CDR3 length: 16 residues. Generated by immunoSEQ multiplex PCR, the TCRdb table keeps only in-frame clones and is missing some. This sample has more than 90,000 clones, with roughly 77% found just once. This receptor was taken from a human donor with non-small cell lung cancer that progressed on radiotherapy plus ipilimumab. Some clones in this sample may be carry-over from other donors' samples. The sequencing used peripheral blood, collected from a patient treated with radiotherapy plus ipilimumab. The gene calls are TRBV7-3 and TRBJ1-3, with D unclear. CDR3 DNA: TGTGCCAGCAGCTTAACGTCCCCCGGGTCGGGAAACACCATATATTTT. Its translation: CASSLTSPGSGNTIYF.